This T cell receptor (beta chain) emerged from a study of beta chain features in type 1 diabetes (dated by TCRdb to 2016 to 2019). For context, the study as a whole: Mean age, gender distribution, total cell number and subset yield were not different between patients and healthy donors. A total of around 110,000,000 sorted cells were examined across all samples, and a strong correlation was observed between cell number per subset and RNA yield. In the study, recently diagnosed type 1 diabetes patients and matched healthy donors were compared on the TCRB repertoires of their sorted circulating CD4+ T cell subsets. Regulatory and stem cell-like memory subsets were isolated from only 8 patients and about eight healthy donors, whereas naive and central memory subsets came from all 30 or so donors.

Beyond this particular receptor, the publication reports: Shorter templates might have been favored by PCR, but patient and control samples were amplified and corrected together, so both groups would have been affected equally by any skew. Because cDNA was sequenced instead of genomic DNA, activated cells with high expression could be over-represented, although the groups did not differ in activation or CD3 levels. In all four CD4+ subsets, TCRB CDR3 length was moderately but significantly shorter in type 1 diabetes patients. Only small numbers of individuals were included in the HLA sub-analyses, which left unresolved whether HLA type had any influence on TCRB rearrangement. Fewer insertions and more nucleotide deletions at VDJ recombination sites were observed in patients with type 1 diabetes, implying thymic rearrangement abnormalities. Naive, central memory and regulatory TCRB repertoires appeared more similar among patients than among healthy donors.

This clone came up a few times. The clone's antigen remains unknown. Base qualities are missing; no much larger clone stands one base away. Each donor gave one peripheral blood draw, averaging approximately 110 mL, which was collected into heparinised tubes. A BD FACSAria II and a panel including CD45RO, CCR7, CD25, CD127, CD95 and CD27 were used to sort naive, central memory, regulatory and stem cell-like memory CD4+ T cells. A purity above 98% was achieved for all sorted populations. Right away, PBMCs were isolated by Lymphoprep density gradient centrifugation and were stained directly, with no culture step. To minimize batch effects, samples were stained and sorted in pairs, one healthy donor with one patient per experiment. The entire amount of isolated RNA was reverse transcribed using the High Capacity cDNA Reverse Transcription Kit, so the sequenced TCRB transcripts were expressed ones. Deep immunoSEQ sequencing was applied to naive, central memory and regulatory T cell samples, giving an average of around 3.8 million total reads per sample. After sorted cells were lysed in RLT buffer, RNA was extracted with DNase-treated RNeasy Micro or Mini kits, with the choice depending on cell number. Each cell subset was processed separately to prevent cross-contamination, with patient and healthy donor samples processed together. TCRB sequences were amplified from cDNA with the immunoSEQ multiplex PCR, producing 87-bp fragments spanning the CDR3 region. Sequencing of the amplicons was performed on the Illumina HiSeq platform. In the original analysis: Synthetic template baselines were used to correct PCR bias computationally, reads within Hamming distance 2 were collapsed together, and singletons that could not be merged were discarded. Reads were aligned against IMGT so that V, D and J genes, CDR3 length and insertions or deletions at six rearrangement sites could be assigned. Within each subset, clonotype counts were normalized to sorted cell number, after which true diversity and Gini coefficients were computed with the tcR R package. The overlap coefficient, calculated on TCRB nucleotide sequences, was used to measure repertoire sharing. Out-of-frame TCRB sequences from naive cells were analyzed to stand in for the pre-selection repertoire. TCRdb's version of the immuneACCESS table is confined to in-frame rearrangements and falls short of the full clone set. An unresolved V gene accounts for under half of the shortfall where checked; the remainder is of unknown origin. The DNA was the basis for D and trimming; V, J and clone size are from that table. The sample table holds some 330,000 clones, of which around an eighth were seen once. The ten largest clonotypes hold approximately 0.01% of the sample.

Relative to germline, V is missing 8 bases and J is missing 0 bases, with 10 bases of the junction outside any gene match. Per the germline V gene, MDHEN is the CDR1 and SYDVKM is the CDR2. From cysteine to phenylalanine, the CDR3 is 15 amino acids long. Kept here is only the CDR3 DNA, which spans 45 bases and is read in frame from base 1. The specimen sequenced was naive CD4+ T cells from blood. The sample's cell subset or site label, decoded: true naive CD4+ T cells. The sequence was obtained from a woman aged 18-29 years with type 1 diabetes. This sequence uses TRBV28 and TRBJ2-7, with TRBD2 matching 7 junction bases. CDR3 reads: CASRPRPGGSYEQYF. The DNA is as follows: TGTGCCAGCCGGCCGCGGCCGGGAGGCTCCTACGAGCAGTACTTC.